This entry features one T cell receptor beta chain sequence. Sequenced by immunoSEQ multiplex PCR; TCRdb stores in-frame clones only, minus some. The sample shows around 44,000 clones, roughly 90% of them seen only once. This entry belongs to a study of OX40 agonist ivuxolimab in advanced cancers. This CDR3 is built from 12 residues. The V gene's germline CDR1 is SGHVS and CDR2 FNYEAQ. Trimming removed 8 bases at V and 1 base at J, with 8 bases between. This receptor was identified in an adult with an advanced solid tumor such as melanoma, head and neck, liver or kidney cancer. The chain joins TRBV7-6 to TRBJ1-1, with unresolved D. The sample in question was CD4+ or CD8+ T cells sorted from blood, obtained in a trial of the OX40 agonist ivuxolimab. This CDR3 reads CASGSANTEAFF. The CDR3 nucleotides are TGTGCCAGCGGATCGGCGAACACTGAAGCTTTCTTT.